This T cell receptor (beta chain) comes out of a study of OX40 agonist ivuxolimab in advanced cancers. Study-level points and caveats: Expanded clones were, on average, more numerous among CD8+ T cells than CD4+.

Germline V gene lookup returns CDR1 MNHNY and CDR2 SVGAGI (reference sequence). Trimming cost V 8 bases and J 6 bases, with 8 bases left between them. The CDR3 runs to 10 residues. Patients with autoimmune history or systemic immunosuppression were excluded. Repertoires were generated with immunoSEQ multiplex PCR, while TCRdb's copy carries only in-frame clones and drops some. The sample includes over 20,000 clones, 79% seen only once; the top ten take about a quarter. Worth noting for this clone: Its specificity is not known.

The V and J genes are TRBV6-6 and TRBJ2-7; D call uncertain. The sample here was CD4+ or CD8+ T cells sorted from blood, taken in a trial of the OX40 agonist ivuxolimab. This TCR came from an adult with an advanced solid tumor such as melanoma, head and neck, liver or kidney cancer. DNA of the CDR3: TGTGCCAGCGGTTCCGGCGAGCAGTACTTC. This codes for CASGSGEQYF.